The 19 T cell receptor beta chains in this list originate from one sample, sequenced in a study of blood T cell repertoires in COVID-19. TCRdb's copy holds only in-frame clones and misses some; the assay was immunoSEQ multiplex PCR. The sample lists approximately 280,000 clones, around 88% occurring once. The sample comprised PBMCs or T cells enriched from blood (not recorded which). The source is a woman in her thirties or forties who had recovered from COVID-19.

The chain is built from TRBV30 and TRBJ2-7, with a weak D call TRBD1 (5 bases). This CDR3 region has 14 residues. In germline, CDR1 is GTSNPN, CDR2 SVGIG (reference sequence). V shed 1 base and J shed 0 bases, with 10 bases lying between them. This chain's CDR3 is CAWSEQGTSYEQYF. The CDR3 DNA reads as TGTGCCTGGAGTGAGCAGGGTACCTCCTACGAGCAGTACTTC.

The CDR3 region has the DNA TGTGCCAGCAGCACCGCCGGTAGTACAGATACGCAGTATTTT. It yields the protein CASSTAGSTDTQYF. J is TRBJ2-3 and V is TRBV7-9; no clear D. This CDR3 contains 14 residues. Between the trimmed V and J ends, which lost 5 bases and 3 bases, there was a span of 12 bases. Looked up from germline, CDR1 is SEHNR and CDR2 is FQNEAQ (reference sequence).

This clone was observed a single time. The chain couples TRBV7-2 to TRBJ2-1; 8 bases map to TRBD2. From germline, CDR1 is SGHTA and CDR2 FQGNSA. V lost 1 base to trimming and J lost 9 bases; unmatched junction nucleotides: 5. The CDR3 covers 14 residues. CDR3 sequence reads: CASSLVTSAAEQFF. In DNA form, the CDR3 reads TGTGCCAGCAGCTTAGTGACTAGCGCAGCTGAGCAGTTCTTC.

The V and J genes are TRBV15 and TRBJ2-7; D may be TRBD1 (6 bases). With 0 bases removed from V and 4 bases from J, the gap between germline ends came to 13 bases. The CDR3 has 15 residues. Germline CDR1 is LNHNV and CDR2 is YYDKDF (reference sequence). Here the CDR3 DNA reads TGTGCCACCAGCAGAGATCGCGCCAGGGGTTACGAGCAGTACTTC. Residues: CATSRDRARGYEQYF. The variable domain in full, with the rest retrieved from reference TRBV15 and TRBJ2-7, is DAMVIQNPRYQVTQFGKPVTLSCSQTLNHNVMYWYQQKSSQAPKLLFHYYDKDFNNEADTPDNFQSRRPNTSFCFLDIRSPGLGDTAMYLCATSRDRARGYEQYFGPGTRLTVT.

The CDR3 sequence is CASTTLGGQNTGELFF. The CDR3 DNA sequence: TGTGCCAGTACCACGCTGGGAGGTCAGAACACCGGGGAGCTGTTTTTT. The genes are TRBV19 and TRBJ2-2; D may be TRBD2 (6 bases). The V end lost 7 bases, the J end lost 1 base, and 16 bases lay between the germline ends. Looked up from germline, CDR1 is LNHDA and CDR2 is SQIVND (reference sequence). This CDR3 comprises 16 residues. The full variable domain, in which reference TRBV19 and TRBJ2-2 provide the parts outside the CDR3, is DGGITQSPKYLFRKEGQNVTLSCEQNLNHDAMYWYRQDPGQGLRLIYYSQIVNDFQKGDIAEGYSVSREKKESFPLTVTSAQKNPTAFYLCASTTLGGQNTGELFFGEGSRLTVL.

CDR3 loop: CASSLRLAITYEQYF. CDR3 DNA: TGTGCCAGCAGCTTGCGGCTAGCTATAACCTACGAGCAGTACTTC. This chain connects TRBV11-2 to TRBJ2-7; weak D call: TRBD2 (5 bases). The CDR3 is 15 residues long. The germline CDR1 and CDR2 sequences are SGHAT and FQNNGV. V lost 3 bases and J 2 bases, leaving 14 bases between the germline ends.

The chain employs TRBV20-1 and TRBJ1-1; no clear D gene. The V end was cut by 3 bases, the J end by 3 bases, with 8 bases between. The length of the CDR3 is 12 residues. The V gene's germline CDR1 is DFQATT and CDR2 SNEGSKA (reference sequence). The CDR3 DNA follows: TGCAGTGCTAGTTACCGGGACACTGAAGCTTTCTTT. Translated: CSASYRDTEAFF.

The chain couples TRBV6-5 to TRBJ2-7, with TRBD1 matching 7 bases. Per germline, CDR1 MNHEY and CDR2 SVGAGI. The CDR3 extends over 15 amino acids. With V trimmed by 4 bases and J by 2 bases, 8 bases remained unmatched. The CDR3 bases are TGTGCCAGCAGTTCCAGAGACAGGGCCGCCTACGAGCAGTACTTC. The encoded protein is CASSSRDRAAYEQYF.

This rearrangement joins TRBV10-3 to TRBJ1-2; a weak D match, TRBD1 (6 bases). In germline, CDR1 is ENHRY, CDR2 SYGVKD. The ends were cut back, 3 bases at V and 4 bases at J, with 12 bases in the middle. This CDR3 contains 14 residues. The CDR3 DNA reads TGTGCCATCAGTGAAGGACAGCCCCCCTATGGCTACACCTTC. Encoded protein: CAISEGQPPYGYTF.

This clone was found once. The chain joins TRBV19 to TRBJ2-3; 9 positions match TRBD2. CDR3 length: 15 residues. V gave up 3 bases and J gave up 2 bases; unmatched junction bases: 3. From germline, CDR1 is LNHDA and CDR2 SQIVND (reference sequence). The CDR3 reads CASSIPGLATDTQYF. In DNA, the CDR3 is TGTGCCAGTAGTATCCCGGGACTAGCCACAGATACGCAGTATTTT. The complete variable domain, with remaining parts taken from reference TRBV19 and TRBJ2-3, reads DGGITQSPKYLFRKEGQNVTLSCEQNLNHDAMYWYRQDPGQGLRLIYYSQIVNDFQKGDIAEGYSVSREKKESFPLTVTSAQKNPTAFYLCASSIPGLATDTQYFGPGTRLTVL.

J is TRBJ2-5 and V is TRBV3-1 (or the pseudogene TRBV3-2), with 11 bases that match TRBD2. The CDR3 has 15 residues. Looked up from germline, CDR1 is LGHDT and CDR2 is YNNKEL (reference sequence). V lost 1 base, J lost 2 bases, and 0 bases stayed unmatched. CDR3 protein: CASSQGLAGQETQYF. The CDR3 bases are TGTGCCAGCAGCCAAGGACTAGCGGGACAAGAGACCCAGTACTTC.

This sequence joins TRBV7-9 and TRBJ2-3; the D is unclear. Deletions cut 4 bases from V and 3 bases from J, with 8 bases between. The CDR3 is 13 residues long. In germline, CDR1 is SEHNR, CDR2 FQNEAQ (reference sequence). The chain's CDR3 is CASSSRLTDTQYF. The CDR3 DNA reads as TGTGCCAGCAGCTCAAGACTGACAGATACGCAGTATTTT.

V usage is TRBV7-2 and J usage is TRBJ2-6; 8 bases are shared with TRBD1. This CDR3 is built from 17 residues. Germline assignment: CDR1 SGHTA and CDR2 FQGNSA. Trimming cost V 4 bases and J 1 base; bases outside gene matches: 6. DNA of the CDR3: TGTGCCAGCAGCTCCAGGGGGCAAGCTTCTGGGGCCAACGTCCTGACTTTC. This sequence encodes CASSSRGQASGANVLTF. The full variable domain, in which reference TRBV7-2 and TRBJ2-6 provide the parts outside the CDR3, is GAGVSQSPSNKVTEKGKDVELRCDPISGHTALYWYRQSLGQGLEFLIYFQGNSAPDKSGLPSDRFSAERTGGSVSTLTIQRTQQEDSAVYLCASSSRGQASGANVLTFGAGSRLTVL.

The count of this clone is one. The same CDR3 arises from other DNA sequences in this sample as well. CDR3 loop: CASSLGQGGETQYF. DNA for the CDR3: TGTGCCAGCAGTCTCGGACAGGGTGGAGAGACCCAGTACTTC. The gene calls are TRBV27 and TRBJ2-5, with 8 bases identical to TRBD1. CDR3 length: 14 residues. V was clipped by 5 bases and J by 4 bases; unmatched bases: 6. CDR1 and CDR2 (germline): MNHEY, SMNVEV (reference sequence).

The chain employs TRBV28 and TRBJ1-6, with 7 bases lining up with TRBD1. The V and J ends lost 3 bases and 8 bases, in that order; junction bases with no gene match: 7. This CDR3 has 15 residues. The germline CDR1 and CDR2 sequences are MDHEN and SYDVKM. CDR3 sequence reads: CASSLIGGQDSPLHF. DNA for the CDR3: TGTGCCAGCAGTTTGATAGGGGGCCAGGATTCACCCCTCCACTTT.

The chain has TRBV6-2 or TRBV6-3 and TRBJ2-3; 14 bases line up with TRBD2. The CDR3 extends over 16 amino acids. V lost 6 bases, J lost 2 bases, and 4 bases stayed unmatched. CDR1 is MNHEY, CDR2 SVGEGT, per germline. CDR3 protein: CASSRLAGGATDTQYF. In DNA, the CDR3 is TGTGCCAGCAGCCGACTAGCGGGAGGGGCCACAGATACGCAGTATTTT.

This sequence joins TRBV9 and TRBJ1-4; 8 nucleotides match TRBD1. V lost 3 bases to trimming and J lost 7 bases; unmatched junction nucleotides: 8. The CDR3 length is 15 residues. Germline V gene data show CDR1 as SGDLS and CDR2 as YYNGEE. Here the CDR3 DNA reads TGTGCCAGCAGCGCCTTGACAGGGGAAGGTGAAAAACTGTTTTTT. Protein sequence: CASSALTGEGEKLFF.

This clone was detected once. V and J are TRBV11-3 and TRBJ2-1; 13 bases are a match to TRBD2. Germline V gene sequence: CDR1 SGHNT, CDR2 YENEEA. Germline trimming cut 5 bases from V and 10 bases from J; bases unmatched to any gene: 8. The CDR3 length is 15 residues. This CDR3 is CASSPPGLAGKEQFF. CDR3 nucleotide sequence: TGTGCCAGCAGCCCACCGGGACTAGCGGGAAAGGAGCAGTTCTTC.

The chain has TRBV7-9 and TRBJ2-7; TRBD1 aligns across 10 bases. V shed 5 bases and J 3 bases; nucleotides not matched to a gene: 7. Looked up from germline, CDR1 is SEHNR and CDR2 is FQNEAQ (reference sequence). The CDR3 is 15 amino acids. The CDR3 is CASSPGQGYVYEQYF. The CDR3 nucleotides read TGTGCCAGCAGCCCGGGACAGGGGTATGTCTACGAGCAGTACTTC.